The T cell receptor (beta chain) under discussion was sequenced for a study of blood T cell repertoires in COVID-19. In germline, CDR1 is LGHDT, CDR2 YNNKEL (reference sequence). The CDR3 extends over 16 amino acids. The junction had 4 bases not matched to a gene; V was cut back by 1 base and J by 5 bases. The study assigned cohorts using participant-reported clinical history. Produced via immunoSEQ multiplex PCR; TCRdb's table is partial and in-frame only. The sample shows 300,000 or so clones, approximately 83% of them seen only once. This chain connects TRBV3-1 (or the pseudogene TRBV3-2) to TRBJ2-5; TRBD2 aligns across 13 bases. The TCR comes from a woman between 40 and 55 years old with acute COVID-19. Source material: PBMCs or T cells enriched from blood (not recorded which). The DNA of the CDR3 is TGTGCCAGCAGCCAAGCGGGGGGACTAGCGGGGGAGACCCAGTACTTC. This codes for CASSQAGGLAGETQYF.